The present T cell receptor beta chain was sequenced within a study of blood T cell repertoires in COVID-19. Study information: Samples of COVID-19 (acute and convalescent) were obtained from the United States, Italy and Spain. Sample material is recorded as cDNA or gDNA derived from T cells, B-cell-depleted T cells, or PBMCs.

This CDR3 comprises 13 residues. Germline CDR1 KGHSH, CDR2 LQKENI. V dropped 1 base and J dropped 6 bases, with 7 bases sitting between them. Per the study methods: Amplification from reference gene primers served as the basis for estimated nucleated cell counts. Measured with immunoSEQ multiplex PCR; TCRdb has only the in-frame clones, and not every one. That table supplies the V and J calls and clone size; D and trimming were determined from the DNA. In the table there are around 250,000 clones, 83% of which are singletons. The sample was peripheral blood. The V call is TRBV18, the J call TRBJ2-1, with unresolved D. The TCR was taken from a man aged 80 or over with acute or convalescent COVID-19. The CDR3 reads CASSPRVFNEQFF. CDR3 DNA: TGTGCCAGCTCACCACGCGTGTTCAATGAGCAGTTCTTC. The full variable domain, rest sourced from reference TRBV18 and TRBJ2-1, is NAGVMQNPRHLVRRRGQEARLRCSPMKGHSHVYWYRQLPEEGLKFMVYLQKENIIDESGMPKERFSAEFPKEGPSILRIQQVVRGDSAAYFCASSPRVFNEQFFGPGTRLTVL.